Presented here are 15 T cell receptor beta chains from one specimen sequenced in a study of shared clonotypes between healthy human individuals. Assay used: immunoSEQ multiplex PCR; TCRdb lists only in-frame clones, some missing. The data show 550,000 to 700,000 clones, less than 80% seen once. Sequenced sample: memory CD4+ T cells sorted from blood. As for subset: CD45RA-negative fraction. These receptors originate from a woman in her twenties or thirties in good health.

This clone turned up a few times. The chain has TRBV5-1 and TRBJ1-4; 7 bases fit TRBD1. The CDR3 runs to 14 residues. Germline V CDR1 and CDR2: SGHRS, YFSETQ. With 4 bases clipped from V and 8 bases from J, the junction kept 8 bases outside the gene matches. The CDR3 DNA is TGCGCCAGCAGCATCCGGGACAGCGACGAAAAACTGTTTTTT. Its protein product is CASSIRDSDEKLFF.

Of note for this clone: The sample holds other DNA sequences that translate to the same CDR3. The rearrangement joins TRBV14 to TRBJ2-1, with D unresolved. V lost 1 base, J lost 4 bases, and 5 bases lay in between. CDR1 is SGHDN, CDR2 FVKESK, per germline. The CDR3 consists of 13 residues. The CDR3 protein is CASSQGGYNEQFF. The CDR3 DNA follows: TGTGCCAGCAGCCAAGGGGGTTACAATGAGCAGTTCTTC.

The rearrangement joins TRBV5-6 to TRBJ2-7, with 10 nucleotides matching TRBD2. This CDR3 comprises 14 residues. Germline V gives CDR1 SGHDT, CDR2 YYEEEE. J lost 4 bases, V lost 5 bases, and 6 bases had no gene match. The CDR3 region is CASRKAGGPYEQYF. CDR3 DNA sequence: TGTGCCAGCAGGAAAGCGGGAGGGCCTTACGAGCAGTACTTC.

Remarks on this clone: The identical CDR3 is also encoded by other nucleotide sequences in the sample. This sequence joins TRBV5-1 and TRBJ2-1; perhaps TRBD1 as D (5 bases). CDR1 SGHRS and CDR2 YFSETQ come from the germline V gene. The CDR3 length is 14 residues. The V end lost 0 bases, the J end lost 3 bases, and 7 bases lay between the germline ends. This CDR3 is CASSLAGNYNEQFF. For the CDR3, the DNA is TGCGCCAGCAGCTTGGCAGGGAACTACAATGAGCAGTTCTTC.

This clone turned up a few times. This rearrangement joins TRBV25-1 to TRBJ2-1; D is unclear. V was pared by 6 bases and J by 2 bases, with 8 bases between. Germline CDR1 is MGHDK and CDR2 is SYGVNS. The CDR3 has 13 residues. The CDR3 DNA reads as TGTGCCAGCAGAGGCCAGACCTACAATGAGCAGTTCTTC. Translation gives CASRGQTYNEQFF.

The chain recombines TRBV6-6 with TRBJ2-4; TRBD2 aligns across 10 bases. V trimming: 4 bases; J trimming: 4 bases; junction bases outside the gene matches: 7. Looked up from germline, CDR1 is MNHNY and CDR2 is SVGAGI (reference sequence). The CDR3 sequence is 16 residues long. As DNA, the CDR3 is TGTGCCAGCAGTTCAGGGACTAGCGAGGAGAAAAACATTCAGTACTTC. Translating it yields CASSSGTSEEKNIQYF.

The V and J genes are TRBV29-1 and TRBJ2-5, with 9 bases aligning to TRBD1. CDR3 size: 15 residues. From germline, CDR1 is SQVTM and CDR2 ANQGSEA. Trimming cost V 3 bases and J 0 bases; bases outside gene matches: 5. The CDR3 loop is CSVDRDRVNQETQYF. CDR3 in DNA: TGCAGCGTTGACCGGGACAGGGTGAACCAAGAGACCCAGTACTTC.

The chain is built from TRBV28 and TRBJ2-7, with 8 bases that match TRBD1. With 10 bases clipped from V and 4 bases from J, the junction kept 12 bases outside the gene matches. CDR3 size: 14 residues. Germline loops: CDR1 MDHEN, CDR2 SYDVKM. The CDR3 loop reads CATGQGSIGYEQYF. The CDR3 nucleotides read TGTGCCACTGGACAGGGCTCAATCGGTTACGAGCAGTACTTC.

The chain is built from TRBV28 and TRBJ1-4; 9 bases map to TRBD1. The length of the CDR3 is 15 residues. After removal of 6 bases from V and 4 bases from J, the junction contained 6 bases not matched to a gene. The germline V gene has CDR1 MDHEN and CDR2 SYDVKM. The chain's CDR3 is CASSTGQGYNEKLFF. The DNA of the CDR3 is TGTGCCAGCAGCACAGGACAGGGGTATAATGAAAAACTGTTTTTT.

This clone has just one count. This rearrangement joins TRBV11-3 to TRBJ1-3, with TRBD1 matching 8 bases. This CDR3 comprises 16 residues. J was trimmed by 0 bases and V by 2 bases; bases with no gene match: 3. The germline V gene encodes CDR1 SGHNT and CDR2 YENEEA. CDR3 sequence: CASSLLDRVSGNTIYF. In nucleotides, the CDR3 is TGTGCCAGCAGCTTACTGGACAGGGTCTCTGGAAACACCATATATTTT.

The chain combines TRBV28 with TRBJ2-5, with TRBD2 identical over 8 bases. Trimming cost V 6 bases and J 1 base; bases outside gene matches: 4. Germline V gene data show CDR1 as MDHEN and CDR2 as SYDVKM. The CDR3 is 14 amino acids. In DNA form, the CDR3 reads TGTGCCAGCAGCCCCGGGGGGGTCCAAGAGACCCAGTACTTC. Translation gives CASSPGGVQETQYF.

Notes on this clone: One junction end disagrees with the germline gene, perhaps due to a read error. This CDR3 reads CASSYGGRAGEQYF. In DNA, the CDR3 is TGTGCCAGCAGTTACGGCGGGAGGGCCGGAGAGCAGTACTTC. The chain couples TRBV10-3 to TRBJ2-7, with TRBD2 matching over 9 bases. The CDR3 runs to 14 residues. Germline values: CDR1 ENHRY, CDR2 SYGVKD.

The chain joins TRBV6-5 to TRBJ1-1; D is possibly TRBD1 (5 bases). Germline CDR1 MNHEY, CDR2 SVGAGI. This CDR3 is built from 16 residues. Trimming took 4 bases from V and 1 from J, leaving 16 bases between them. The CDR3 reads CASSSPSYGANTEAFF. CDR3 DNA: TGTGCCAGCAGTTCCCCCTCGTATGGGGCGAACACTGAAGCTTTCTTT.

CDR3 DNA sequence: TGTGCCAGCAGCTTAGGAGATCGGGGTGACAATGAGCAGTTCTTC. Its protein product is CASSLGDRGDNEQFF. The genes are TRBV7-2 and TRBJ2-1; D is perhaps TRBD2 (5 bases). In germline, CDR1 is SGHTA, CDR2 FQGNSA. The CDR3 is made up of 15 amino acids. The V end was cut by 1 base, the J end by 5 bases, with 12 bases between.

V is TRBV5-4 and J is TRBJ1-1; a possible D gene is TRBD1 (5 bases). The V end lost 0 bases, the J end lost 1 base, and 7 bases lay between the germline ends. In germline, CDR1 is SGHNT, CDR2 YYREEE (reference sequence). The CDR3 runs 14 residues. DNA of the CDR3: TGTGCCAGCAGCTTGGTAGGACAGAACACTGAAGCTTTCTTT. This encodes CASSLVGQNTEAFF.